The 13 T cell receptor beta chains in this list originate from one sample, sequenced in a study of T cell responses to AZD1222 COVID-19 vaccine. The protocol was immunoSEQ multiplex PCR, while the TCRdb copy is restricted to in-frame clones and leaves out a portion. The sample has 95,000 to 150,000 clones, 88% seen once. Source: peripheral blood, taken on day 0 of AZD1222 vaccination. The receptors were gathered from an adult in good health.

DNA for the CDR3: TGTGCCAGCAGCCGCGGGGGGACTAACCAAGAGACCCAGTACTTC. This sequence encodes CASSRGGTNQETQYF. The V gene is TRBV5-4, the J gene TRBJ2-5; 8 bases are a match to TRBD2. The J segment lost 0 bases and the V segment lost 4 bases, leaving 5 bases of the junction unmatched. The CDR3 spans 15 residues. Germline V gene sequence: CDR1 SGHNT, CDR2 YYREEE (reference sequence).

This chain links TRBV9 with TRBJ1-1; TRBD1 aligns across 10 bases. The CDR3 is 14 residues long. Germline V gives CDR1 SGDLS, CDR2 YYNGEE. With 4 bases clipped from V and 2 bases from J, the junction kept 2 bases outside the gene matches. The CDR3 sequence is CASSTTGGNTEAFF. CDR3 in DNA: TGTGCCAGCAGCACGACAGGGGGCAACACTGAAGCTTTCTTT.

CDR3 sequence reads: CASSLTRGSASLSSTDTQYF. In DNA, the CDR3 is TGTGCCAGCAGCTTAACGCGGGGCTCTGCCTCTCTTTCTAGCACAGATACGCAGTATTTT. J is TRBJ2-3 and V is TRBV7-3; D possibly corresponds to TRBD2 (6 bases). Germline CDR1 reads SGHTA; CDR2 reads FQGTGA. CDR3 length: 20 residues. V lost 0 bases, J lost 0 bases, and 22 bases lay in between.

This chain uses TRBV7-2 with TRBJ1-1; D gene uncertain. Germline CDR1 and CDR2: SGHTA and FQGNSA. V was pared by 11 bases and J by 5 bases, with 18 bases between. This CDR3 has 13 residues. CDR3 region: CALLSGGMTEAFF. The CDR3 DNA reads TGTGCCTTGTTGTCAGGAGGGATGACTGAAGCTTTCTTT.

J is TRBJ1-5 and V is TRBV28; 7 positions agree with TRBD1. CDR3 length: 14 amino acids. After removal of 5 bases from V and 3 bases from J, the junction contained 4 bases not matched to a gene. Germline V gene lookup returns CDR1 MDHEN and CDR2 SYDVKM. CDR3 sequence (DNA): TGTGCCAGCAGTCGACAGGGTTCCAATCAGCCCCAGCATTTT. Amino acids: CASSRQGSNQPQHF. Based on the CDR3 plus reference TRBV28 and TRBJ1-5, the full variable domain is DVKVTQSSRYLVKRTGEKVFLECVQDMDHENMFWYRQDPGLGLRLIYFSYDVKMKEKGDIPEGYSVSREKKERFSLILESASTNQTSMYLCASSRQGSNQPQHFGDGTRLSIL.

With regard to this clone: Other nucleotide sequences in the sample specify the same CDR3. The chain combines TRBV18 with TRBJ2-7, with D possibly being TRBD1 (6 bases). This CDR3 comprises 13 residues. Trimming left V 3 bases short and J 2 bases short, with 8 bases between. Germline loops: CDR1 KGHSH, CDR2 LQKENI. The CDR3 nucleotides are TGTGCCAGCTCACCCGGACAGACCTACGAGCAGTACTTC. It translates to CASSPGQTYEQYF.

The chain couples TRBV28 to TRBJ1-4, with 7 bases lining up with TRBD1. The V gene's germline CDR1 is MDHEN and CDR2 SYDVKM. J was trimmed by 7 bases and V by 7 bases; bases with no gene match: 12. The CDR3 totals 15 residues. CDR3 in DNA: TGTGCCAGCACTCGACGAAGCGGGACAGTTGAAAAACTGTTTTTT. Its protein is CASTRRSGTVEKLFF.

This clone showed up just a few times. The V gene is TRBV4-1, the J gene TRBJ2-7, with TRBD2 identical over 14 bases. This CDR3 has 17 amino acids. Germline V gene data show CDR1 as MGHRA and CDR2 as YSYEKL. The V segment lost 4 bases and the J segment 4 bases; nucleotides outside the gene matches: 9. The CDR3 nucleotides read TGCGCCAGCAGCCCCGAACCGACTAGCGGGGGGGCGTACGAGCAGTACTTC. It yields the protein CASSPEPTSGGAYEQYF.

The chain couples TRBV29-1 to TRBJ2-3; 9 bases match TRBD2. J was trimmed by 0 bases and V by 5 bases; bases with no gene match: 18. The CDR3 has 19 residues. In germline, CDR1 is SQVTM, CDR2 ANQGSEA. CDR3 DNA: TGCAGCGTTTCTTTTAGGGGTGGGTCGCTAGCGGGGAGCACAGATACGCAGTATTTT. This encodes CSVSFRGGSLAGSTDTQYF.

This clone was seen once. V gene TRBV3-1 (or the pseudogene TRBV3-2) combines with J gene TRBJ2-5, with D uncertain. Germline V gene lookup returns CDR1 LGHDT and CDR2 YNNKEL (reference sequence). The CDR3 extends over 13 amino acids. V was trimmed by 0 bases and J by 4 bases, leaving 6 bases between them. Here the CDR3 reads CASSQEGGETQYF. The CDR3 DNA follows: TGTGCCAGCAGCCAAGAAGGCGGAGAGACCCAGTACTTC.

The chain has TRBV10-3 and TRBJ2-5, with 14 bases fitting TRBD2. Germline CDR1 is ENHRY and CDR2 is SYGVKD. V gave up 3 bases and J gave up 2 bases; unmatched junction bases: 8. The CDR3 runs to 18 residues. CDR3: CAISDYGTSGGQQETQYF. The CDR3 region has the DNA TGTGCCATCAGTGATTACGGGACTAGCGGGGGACAACAAGAGACCCAGTACTTC.

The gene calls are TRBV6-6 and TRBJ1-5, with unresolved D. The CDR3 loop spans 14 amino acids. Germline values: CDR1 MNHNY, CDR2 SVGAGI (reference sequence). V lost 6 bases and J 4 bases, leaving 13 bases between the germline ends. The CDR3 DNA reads TGTGCCAGCAGCCCTATCACGGAAAATCAGCCCCAGCATTTT. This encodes CASSPITENQPQHF.

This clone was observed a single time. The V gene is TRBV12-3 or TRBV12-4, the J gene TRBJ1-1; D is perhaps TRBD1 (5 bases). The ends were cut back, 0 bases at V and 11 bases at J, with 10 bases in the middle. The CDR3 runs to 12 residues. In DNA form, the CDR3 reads TGTGCCAGCAGTTTAGCAACATGGGGGGCTTTCTTT. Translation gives CASSLATWGAFF.